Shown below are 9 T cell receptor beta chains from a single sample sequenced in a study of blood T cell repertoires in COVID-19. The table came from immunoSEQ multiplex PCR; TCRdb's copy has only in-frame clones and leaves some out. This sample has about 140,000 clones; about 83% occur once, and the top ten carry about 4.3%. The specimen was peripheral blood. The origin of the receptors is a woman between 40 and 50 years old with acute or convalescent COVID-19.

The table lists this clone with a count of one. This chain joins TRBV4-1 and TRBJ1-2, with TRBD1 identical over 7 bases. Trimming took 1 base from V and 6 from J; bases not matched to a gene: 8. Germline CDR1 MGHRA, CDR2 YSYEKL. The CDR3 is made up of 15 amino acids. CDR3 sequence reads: CASSQAKGAPDGYTF. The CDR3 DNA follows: TGCGCCAGCAGCCAAGCTAAGGGGGCGCCGGATGGCTACACCTTC.

The CDR3 sequence: CSVEKGTSLSEQFF. In nucleotides, the CDR3 is TGCAGCGTGGAGAAGGGGACTAGCTTGAGTGAGCAGTTCTTC. The chain carries TRBV29-1 and TRBJ2-1; 9 bases are shared with TRBD2. CDR1 is SQVTM, CDR2 ANQGSEA, per germline. CDR3 length: 14 residues. After removal of 6 bases from V and 9 bases from J, the junction contained 12 bases not matched to a gene.

The CDR3 coding sequence is TGTGCCAGCAGTTACAGGCGGGGACAGGGAGGCTTCGGGGGCAATCAGCCCCAGCATTTT. It yields the protein CASSYRRGQGGFGGNQPQHF. This rearrangement joins TRBV6-2 or TRBV6-3 to TRBJ1-5; 9 nucleotides agree with TRBD1. From germline, CDR1 is MNHEY and CDR2 SVGEGT. J was trimmed by 2 bases and V by 2 bases; bases with no gene match: 16. The CDR3 runs to 20 residues.

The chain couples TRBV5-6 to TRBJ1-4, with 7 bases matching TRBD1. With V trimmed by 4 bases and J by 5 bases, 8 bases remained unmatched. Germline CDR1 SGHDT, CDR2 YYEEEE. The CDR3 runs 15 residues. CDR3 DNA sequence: TGTGCCAGCAGCCTCGTTGTGACAGGGAATGAAAAACTGTTTTTT. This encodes CASSLVVTGNEKLFF. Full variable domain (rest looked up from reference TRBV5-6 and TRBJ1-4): DAGVTQSPTHLIKTRGQQVTLRCSPKSGHDTVSWYQQALGQGPQFIFQYYEEEERQRGNFPDRFSGHQFPNYSSELNVNALLLGDSALYLCASSLVVTGNEKLFFGSGTQLSVL.

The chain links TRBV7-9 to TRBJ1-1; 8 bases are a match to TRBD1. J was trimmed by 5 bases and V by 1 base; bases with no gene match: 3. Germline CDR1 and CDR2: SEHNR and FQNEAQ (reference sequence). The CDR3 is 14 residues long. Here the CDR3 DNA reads TGTGCCAGCAGCTTAGGGACAGGGAGTACTGAAGCTTTCTTT. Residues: CASSLGTGSTEAFF.

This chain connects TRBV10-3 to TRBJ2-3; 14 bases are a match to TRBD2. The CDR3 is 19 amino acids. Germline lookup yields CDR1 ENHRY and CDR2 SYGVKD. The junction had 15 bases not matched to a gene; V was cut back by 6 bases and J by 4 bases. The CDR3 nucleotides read TGTGCCATCAGCTCGACTAGCGGGAGGGCCGGGGGTGGTGCAGATACGCAGTATTTT. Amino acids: CAISSTSGRAGGGADTQYF.

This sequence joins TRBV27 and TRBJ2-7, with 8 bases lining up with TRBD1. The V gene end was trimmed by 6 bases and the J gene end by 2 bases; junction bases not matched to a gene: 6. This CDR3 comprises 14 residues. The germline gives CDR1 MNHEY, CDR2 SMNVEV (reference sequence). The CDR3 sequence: CASSQTGAAYEQYF. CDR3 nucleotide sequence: TGTGCCAGCAGCCAGACAGGGGCGGCCTACGAGCAGTACTTC.

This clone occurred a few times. CDR3 DNA sequence: TGTGCCAGCAGTCCGACAAAAGCCTACGAGCAGTACTTC. This encodes CASSPTKAYEQYF. The chain links TRBV28 to TRBJ2-7; D ambiguous. This CDR3 is built from 13 residues. V gave up 5 bases and J gave up 2 bases, with 10 bases separating them. In germline, CDR1 is MDHEN, CDR2 SYDVKM.

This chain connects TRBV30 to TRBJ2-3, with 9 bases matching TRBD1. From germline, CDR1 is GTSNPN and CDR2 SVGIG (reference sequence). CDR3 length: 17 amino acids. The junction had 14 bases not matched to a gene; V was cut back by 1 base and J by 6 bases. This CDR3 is CAWSGRNRGHRGDTQYF. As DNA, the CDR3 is TGTGCCTGGAGTGGAAGAAACAGGGGGCATAGAGGGGATACGCAGTATTTT.